The next 19 T cell receptor beta chains were all read from a single sample in a study of blood T cell repertoires in COVID-19. The assay was immunoSEQ multiplex PCR, and TCRdb's table has in-frame clones only and misses some. Among over 50,000 clones, about 81% were seen once, and the ten largest hold 15% to 19%. The material sequenced was peripheral blood. All receptors derive from a man older than 75 with acute or convalescent COVID-19.

The rearrangement links TRBV6-2 or TRBV6-3 to TRBJ2-4; 7 nucleotides align to TRBD1. V lost 4 bases to trimming and J lost 7 bases; unmatched junction nucleotides: 10. The V gene's germline CDR1 is MNHEY and CDR2 SVGEGT. This CDR3 contains 15 residues. CDR3 amino acids: CASSSATGPGNIQYF. CDR3 DNA sequence: TGTGCCAGCAGTTCGGCGACAGGGCCGGGCAACATTCAGTACTTC.

The J gene is TRBJ1-5, the V gene TRBV3-1 (or the pseudogene TRBV3-2), with 8 nucleotides matching TRBD1. CDR1 and CDR2 from the germline V gene are LGHDT and YNNKEL (reference sequence). The CDR3 runs 16 residues. Trimming at V came to 2 bases and at J to 4 bases, leaving 7 bases not matched to a gene. The chain's CDR3 is CASSQSDRGINQPQHF. The CDR3 DNA is TGTGCCAGCAGCCAATCCGACAGGGGAATTAATCAGCCCCAGCATTTT.

The CDR3: CASSPHPGTGIQETQYF. The CDR3 region has the DNA TGTGCCAGCAGCCCTCACCCCGGGACAGGGATTCAAGAGACCCAGTACTTC. The rearrangement uses TRBV27 and TRBJ2-5, with 9 nucleotides matching TRBD1. Trimming removed 6 bases from V and 2 bases from J; junction bases left unmatched: 13. The length of the CDR3 is 17 residues. In germline, CDR1 is MNHEY, CDR2 SMNVEV (reference sequence).

V gene TRBV6-5 combines with J gene TRBJ1-3; D may be TRBD1 (5 bases). Germline CDR1 MNHEY, CDR2 SVGAGI. Deletions cut 7 bases from V and 0 bases from J, with 10 bases between. The length of the CDR3 is 14 residues. The DNA for the CDR3 is TGTGCCAGCATGATGGGGCTCTCTGGAAACACCATATATTTT. Translating gives CASMMGLSGNTIYF.

The chain uses TRBV7-2 and TRBJ2-1; 7 positions match TRBD1. V was clipped by 5 bases and J by 5 bases; unmatched bases: 12. CDR3 size: 16 residues. Per germline, CDR1 SGHTA and CDR2 FQGNSA. The CDR3 loop reads CASSPKQGTSNNEQFF. The DNA of the CDR3 is TGTGCCAGCAGCCCTAAACAGGGGACCTCAAACAATGAGCAGTTCTTC. Using reference TRBV7-2 and TRBJ2-1 for the parts outside the CDR3, the full variable domain is GAGVSQSPSNKVTEKGKDVELRCDPISGHTALYWYRQSLGQGLEFLIYFQGNSAPDKSGLPSDRFSAERTGGSVSTLTIQRTQQEDSAVYLCASSPKQGTSNNEQFFGPGTRLTVL.

The chain links TRBV5-4 to TRBJ1-3, with D uncertain. Germline CDR1 and CDR2: SGHNT and YYREEE (reference sequence). Trimming removed 0 bases at V and 2 bases at J, with 6 bases between. This CDR3 is 14 amino acids long. CDR3 DNA: TGTGCCAGCAGCTTGGAATTAACTGGAAACACCATATATTTT. Amino acids: CASSLELTGNTIYF.

This chain uses TRBV4-3 with TRBJ1-3; 8 bases align to TRBD1. Germline trimming cut 2 bases from V and 4 bases from J; bases unmatched to any gene: 1. Germline CDR1 is LGHNA and CDR2 is YSLEER. The CDR3 covers 14 residues. For the CDR3, the DNA is TGCGCCAGCAGCCAAACAGGGGGGGGAAACACCATATATTTT. Protein product: CASSQTGGGNTIYF.

This clone occurred many times. This rearrangement joins TRBV19 to TRBJ2-1, with 8 bases identical to TRBD2. Trimming at V came to 4 bases and at J to 0 bases, leaving 2 bases not matched to a gene. The CDR3 extends over 15 amino acids. Germline V gene sequence: CDR1 LNHDA, CDR2 SQIVND (reference sequence). In DNA, the CDR3 is TGTGCCAGTAGTACACTAGCGGACTCCTACAATGAGCAGTTCTTC. It is translated as CASSTLADSYNEQFF.

The chain is built from TRBV12-3 or TRBV12-4 and TRBJ1-1, with D tentatively TRBD1 (5 bases). The CDR3 loop spans 11 amino acids. The ends were cut back, 6 bases at V and 8 bases at J, with 10 bases in the middle. In DNA, the CDR3 is TGTGCCAGCAGACCAACAGGAGAAGCTTTCTTT. Translating it yields CASRPTGEAFF.

Regarding this clone: Additional DNA sequences in this sample encode the identical CDR3. The chain is built from TRBV6-4 and TRBJ2-2; D unresolved. The CDR3 covers 14 residues. V dropped 3 bases and J dropped 2 bases, with 7 bases sitting between them. Looked up from germline, CDR1 is MRHNA and CDR2 is SNTAGT. The CDR3 loop is CASSEVANTGELFF. The CDR3 bases are TGTGCCAGCAGTGAGGTAGCAAACACCGGGGAGCTGTTTTTT.

Only one count was recorded for this clone. The chain links TRBV3-1 (or the pseudogene TRBV3-2) to TRBJ1-2; D gene ambiguous. The CDR3 consists of 11 residues. V was trimmed by 3 bases and J by 6 bases, leaving 5 bases between them. Germline loops: CDR1 LGHDT, CDR2 YNNKEL (reference sequence). CDR3 nucleotide sequence: TGTGCCAGCAGCCACGGGGATGGCTACACCTTC. It codes for CASSHGDGYTF.

The V call is TRBV29-1, the J call TRBJ2-3; D unresolved. Trimming shortened V by 4 bases and J by 7 bases, and 12 bases separated the two germline ends. The germline CDR1 and CDR2 sequences are SQVTM and ANQGSEA. The CDR3 runs 12 residues. The CDR3 DNA follows: TGCAGCGTTGGGTCAGATTACAATACGCAGTATTTT. Protein sequence: CSVGSDYNTQYF.

V gene TRBV30 combines with J gene TRBJ1-5, with TRBD1 matching 7 bases. The CDR3 loop spans 15 amino acids. Per germline, CDR1 GTSNPN and CDR2 SVGIG (reference sequence). V was pared by 3 bases and J by 7 bases, with 12 bases of the junction left unmatched. CDR3 in DNA: TGTGCCTGGAGCCTAACAAGACAGGGCGGACAGCCCCAGCATTTT. This codes for CAWSLTRQGGQPQHF.

This clone was detected once. The gene calls are TRBV27 and TRBJ2-7, with D tentatively TRBD1 (5 bases). Germline loops: CDR1 MNHEY, CDR2 SMNVEV (reference sequence). Trimming removed 3 bases from V and 6 bases from J, with 15 bases in between. The CDR3 runs 14 residues. The CDR3 nucleotides read TGTGCCAGCAGTTTTGTCCGACAGTCAGGCGAGCAGTACTTC. Translation gives CASSFVRQSGEQYF.

The CDR3 region is CASSDLGGGYEQYF. In DNA form, the CDR3 reads TGTGCCAGCAGTGATCTGGGAGGGGGCTACGAGCAGTACTTC. This rearrangement joins TRBV25-1 to TRBJ2-7; D is perhaps TRBD2 (7 bases). The ends were cut back, 3 bases at V and 3 bases at J, with 12 bases in the middle. There are 14 residues in the CDR3. Germline V gene lookup returns CDR1 MGHDK and CDR2 SYGVNS.

V is TRBV24-1 and J is TRBJ2-3; 9 nucleotides agree with TRBD1. CDR3 length equals 15 residues. Germline V gene sequence: CDR1 KGHDR, CDR2 SFDVKD. V dropped 4 bases and J dropped 4; count of bases not matched to a gene: 5. CDR3 nucleotide sequence: TGTGCCACCAGTGAGGGGGACAGGGTTCCAGATACGCAGTATTTT. Residues: CATSEGDRVPDTQYF.

The chain is built from TRBV5-6 and TRBJ2-7; the D gene is possibly TRBD1 (6 bases). The CDR3 sequence is 15 residues long. The V gene's germline CDR1 is SGHDT and CDR2 YYEEEE. The V and J ends lost 0 bases and 7 bases respectively, with 17 bases between them. CDR3 DNA: TGTGCCAGCAGCTTGGGGGGGCGGCGAGGTTGGGAGCAGTACTTC. It codes for CASSLGGRRGWEQYF.

As to this clone: A junction end diverges from the germline sequence, so it may reflect a read error. V usage is TRBV5-6 and J usage is TRBJ1-2, with 9 bases that match TRBD1. This CDR3 contains 14 residues. Germline assignment: CDR1 SGHDT and CDR2 YYEEEE. This CDR3 reads CASSMNRDRDSTIF. CDR3 nucleotide sequence: TGTGCCAGCAGCATGAACCGGGACAGGGACTCGACGATATTC.

CDR3 in amino acids: CASSLPGGGGYTF. The CDR3 bases are TGTGCCAGCAGTTTACCCGGGGGAGGAGGCTACACCTTC. This rearrangement joins TRBV28 to TRBJ1-2; perhaps TRBD1 as D (5 bases). The CDR3 extends over 13 amino acids. Germline CDR1 MDHEN, CDR2 SYDVKM. V lost 2 bases, J lost 8 bases, and 12 bases lay in between.